The clone carrying this T cell receptor (beta chain) was picked up many times. This sample is part of a study of spatial heterogeneity in lung cancer. Study in general: Raw reads showed each unique TCR and UMI combination turning up more than ten times on average.

Time point specified: sample taken at primary tumor resection. Without sorting, whole RNA was sequenced from tumor, nontumor lung or frozen PBMC. Every cDNA TCR molecule received its own unique molecular identifier. TCRdb called the 5' RACE reads again in MiXCR, with one record for every CDR3 protein. The sample has more than 80,000 distinct CDR3 sequences; about 12% are singletons. Trimming cost V 1 base and J 4 bases; bases outside gene matches: 8. CDR1 and CDR2 (germline): SGHNT, YYREEE (reference sequence). The CDR3 extends over 16 amino acids. This TCR came from a male donor with early-stage non-small cell lung cancer. This sequence joins TRBV5-4 and TRBJ2-1; 7 bases map to TRBD2. The sequences come from PBMCs, collected at surgery. The CDR3 loop reads CASSLIAGRLYNEQFF. The CDR3, as DNA: TGTGCCAGCAGCTTGATAGCGGGTCGCCTTTACAATGAGCAGTTCTTC.